The present TCR beta chain was sequenced within a study of post-analysis software for immune sequencing data. As for the study in general: There were relapsing-remitting, secondary progressive and progressive-relapsing multiple sclerosis among the disease courses included. Findings and limits, study-wide: In patients, about five TRBV segments were more frequent than in controls, with TRBV5-6, TRBV5-1 and TRBV20-1 among them.

A word on this clonotype: Its antigen is as yet unknown.

Germline-derived CDR1 and CDR2 are SGHTA and FQGNSA. The CDR3 extends over 16 amino acids. The V gene end was trimmed by 2 bases and the J gene end by 3 bases; junction bases not matched to a gene: 3. Researchers reported that TCR beta cDNA libraries carried unique molecular identifiers. TCRdb reanalysed the PCR reads using MiXCR and keeps one entry per CDR3 protein. The sample shows about 680,000 distinct CDR3 sequences, approximately 59% of them seen only once. Sequenced material: blood. This clonotype was sampled from a girl aged 2 to 10 with multiple sclerosis. The rearrangement links TRBV7-2 to TRBJ2-6, with TRBD2 matching over 8 bases. The CDR3 bases are TGTGCCAGCAGCTTAATAGCGGGGAGTGGGGCCAACGTCCTGACTTTC. Translation gives CASSLIAGSGANVLTF.